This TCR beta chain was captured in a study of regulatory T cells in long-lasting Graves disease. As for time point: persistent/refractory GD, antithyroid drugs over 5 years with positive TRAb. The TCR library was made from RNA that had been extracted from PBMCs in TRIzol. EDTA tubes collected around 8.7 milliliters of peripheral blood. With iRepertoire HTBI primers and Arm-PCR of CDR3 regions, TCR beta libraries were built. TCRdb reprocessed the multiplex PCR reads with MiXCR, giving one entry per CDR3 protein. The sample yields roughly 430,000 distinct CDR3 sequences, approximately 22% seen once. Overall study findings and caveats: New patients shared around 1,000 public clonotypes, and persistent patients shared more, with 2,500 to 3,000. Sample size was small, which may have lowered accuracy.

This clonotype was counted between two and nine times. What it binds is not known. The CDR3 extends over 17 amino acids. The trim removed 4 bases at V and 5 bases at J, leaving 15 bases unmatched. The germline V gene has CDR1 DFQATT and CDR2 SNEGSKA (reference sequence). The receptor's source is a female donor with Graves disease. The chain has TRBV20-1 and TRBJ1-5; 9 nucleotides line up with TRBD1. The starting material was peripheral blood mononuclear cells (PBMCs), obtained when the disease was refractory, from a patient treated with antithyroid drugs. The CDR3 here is CSANNRDRAWGDQPQHF. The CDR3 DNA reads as TGCAGTGCTAATAACCGGGACAGGGCATGGGGAGATCAGCCCCAGCATTTT.